The 25 T cell receptor beta chains below come from one sample, sequenced in a study of T cell responses to AZD1222 COVID-19 vaccine. The protocol was immunoSEQ multiplex PCR, while the TCRdb copy is restricted to in-frame clones and leaves out a portion. The data hold about 150,000 clones, with 94% observed a single time. Sequencing used peripheral blood, obtained on day 0 of AZD1222 vaccination. The source of these receptors is an adult in good health.

This chain joins TRBV27 and TRBJ1-3; tentatively, D is TRBD1 (5 bases). CDR1 and CDR2 (germline): MNHEY, SMNVEV (reference sequence). CDR3 size: 14 residues. V was pared by 3 bases and J by 2 bases, with 8 bases between. The CDR3 loop reads CASSLSRAGNTIYF. CDR3 nucleotides: TGTGCCAGCAGTTTGAGCAGGGCTGGAAACACCATATATTTT.

The chain is built from TRBV7-9 and TRBJ1-2; TRBD1 agrees at 9 bases. Per the germline V gene, CDR1 is SEHNR and CDR2 is FQNEAQ (reference sequence). V gave up 2 bases and J gave up 6 bases; unmatched junction bases: 4. This CDR3 has 14 residues. CDR3 DNA: TGTGCCAGCAGCTTATCACAGGGGGCAGATGGCTACACCTTC. It encodes CASSLSQGADGYTF.

The chain combines TRBV4-3 with TRBJ1-5, with D possibly matching TRBD1 (5 bases). The CDR3 length is 17 residues. V dropped 0 bases and J dropped 2 bases, with 14 bases sitting between them. Looked up from germline, CDR1 is LGHNA and CDR2 is YSLEER. DNA of the CDR3: TGCGCCAGCAGCCAAGATCGCGTGGGGGTAGGCAATCAGCCCCAGCATTTT. This codes for CASSQDRVGVGNQPQHF.

The chain carries TRBV12-5 and TRBJ1-1; no definite D call. CDR1 and CDR2 from the germline V gene are LGHNT and FRNRAP. CDR3 length: 13 residues. Trimming shortened V by 6 bases and J by 3 bases, and 11 bases separated the two germline ends. CDR3 in amino acids: CASGPSGYTEAFF. The CDR3 bases are TGTGCTAGTGGCCCCTCGGGGTACACTGAAGCTTTCTTT. The full variable domain, completed using reference TRBV12-5 and TRBJ1-1, is DARVTQTPRHKVTEMGQEVTMRCQPILGHNTVFWYRQTMMQGLELLAYFRNRAPLDDSGMPKDRFSAEMPDATLATLKIQPSEPRDSAVYFCASGPSGYTEAFFGQGTRLTVV.

The V gene is TRBV2, the J gene TRBJ2-2; D might be TRBD2 (6 bases). The length of the CDR3 is 14 residues. From germline, CDR1 is SNHLY and CDR2 FYNNEI. Trimming left V 7 bases short and J 3 bases short, with 12 bases between. CDR3 coding DNA: TGTGCCAGCACTACCGGGACTTACACCGGGGAGCTGTTTTTT. Residues: CASTTGTYTGELFF.

The chain is built from TRBV7-8 and TRBJ1-1; D gene unclear. The germline V gene has CDR1 SGHVS and CDR2 FQNEAQ. V lost 5 bases to trimming and J lost 1 base, with 8 bases between them. This CDR3 has 13 residues. The CDR3 coding sequence is TGTGCCAGCAGCCTGTTGGAGAACACTGAAGCTTTCTTT. Translated: CASSLLENTEAFF.

The V gene is TRBV6-5, the J gene TRBJ1-2; no clear D. CDR1 is MNHEY and CDR2 is SVGAGI in the germline V gene. Trimming removed 6 bases at V and 4 bases at J, with 9 bases between. The CDR3 sequence is 12 residues long. The CDR3: CASSQAFYGYTF. The CDR3 DNA follows: TGTGCCAGCAGCCAGGCCTTCTATGGCTACACCTTC.

Points on this clone: Different DNA sequences within this sample yield the same CDR3. The rearrangement links TRBV12-3 or TRBV12-4 to TRBJ2-1, with a tentative D call TRBD1 (6 bases). The CDR3 sequence is 12 residues long. The germline V and J ends were trimmed by 5 bases and 7 bases, with 9 bases remaining between them. The CDR3 loop reads CASSPQGNEQFF. CDR3 bases: TGTGCCAGCAGTCCACAGGGAAATGAGCAGTTCTTC.

The chain couples TRBV5-6 to TRBJ2-7, with D possibly being TRBD1 (5 bases). With 1 base removed from V and 0 bases from J, the gap between germline ends came to 8 bases. The CDR3 is made up of 14 amino acids. The germline V gene encodes CDR1 SGHDT and CDR2 YYEEEE. The CDR3 nucleotides are TGTGCCAGCAGCTTGAACCAGGGCTCCTACGAGCAGTACGTC. Protein sequence: CASSLNQGSYEQYV.

The chain uses TRBV7-9 and TRBJ2-1, with D hard to call. The germline gives CDR1 SEHNR, CDR2 FQNEAQ (reference sequence). The CDR3 totals 14 residues. Trimming removed 5 bases from V and 6 bases from J, with 14 bases in between. The CDR3 DNA reads TGTGCCAGCAGCCCCCCCCCACTGGGCAATGAGCAGTTCTTC. The encoded protein is CASSPPPLGNEQFF.

This clone was found once. The chain is built from TRBV6-4 and TRBJ2-1; a possible D gene is TRBD2 (5 bases). Germline lookup yields CDR1 MRHNA and CDR2 SNTAGT. V dropped 4 bases and J dropped 0 bases, with 13 bases sitting between them. The length of the CDR3 is 16 residues. This CDR3 is CASSAGRGYSYNEQFF. The CDR3 DNA follows: TGTGCCAGCAGTGCGGGTCGCGGGTACTCCTACAATGAGCAGTTCTTC.

This clone has a single count. This CDR3 is CASTFGPDNSPLHF. The CDR3 bases are TGTGCCAGTACGTTCGGGCCAGATAATTCACCCCTCCACTTT. The chain links TRBV19 to TRBJ1-6; D is undetermined. CDR1 and CDR2 (germline): LNHDA, SQIVND (reference sequence). Trimming left V 7 bases short and J 5 bases short, with 12 bases between. The CDR3 loop spans 14 amino acids.

The chain joins TRBV7-7 to TRBJ1-1; TRBD1 might be the D (5 bases). Germline loops: CDR1 SSHAT, CDR2 FNYEAQ (reference sequence). This CDR3 is 16 amino acids long. Trimming shortened V by 5 bases and J by 3 bases, and 19 bases separated the two germline ends. The CDR3 sequence is CASSPTDRAKDTEAFF. The CDR3 coding sequence is TGTGCCAGCAGCCCCACAGACAGAGCGAAGGACACTGAAGCTTTCTTT. Supplemented by reference TRBV7-7 and TRBJ1-1, the full variable domain reads GAGVSQSPRYKVTKRGQDVTLRCDPISSHATLYWYQQALGQGPEFLTYFNYEAQPDKSGLPSDRFSAERPEGSISTLTIQRTEQRDSAMYRCASSPTDRAKDTEAFFGQGTRLTVV.

The V gene is TRBV19, the J gene TRBJ1-5, with TRBD1 as a possible D gene (6 bases). In germline, CDR1 is LNHDA, CDR2 SQIVND (reference sequence). The V gene lost 5 bases and the J gene lost 0 bases, with 11 bases spanning the gap. The CDR3 is made up of 15 amino acids. CDR3 amino acids: CASSPRTDSNQPQHF. In nucleotides, the CDR3 is TGTGCCAGTAGTCCGAGGACAGATAGCAATCAGCCCCAGCATTTT.

CDR3 DNA sequence: TGTGCCAGCAGCTTAGCGACTAGCGGGAGAGATGATGAGCAGTTCTTC. Protein: CASSLATSGRDDEQFF. The chain carries TRBV7-9 and TRBJ2-1; TRBD2 aligns across 12 bases. Germline CDR1 and CDR2: SEHNR and FQNEAQ (reference sequence). The V gene end was trimmed by 0 bases and the J gene end by 8 bases; junction bases not matched to a gene: 5. CDR3 length equals 16 residues.

The J gene is TRBJ2-7, the V gene TRBV28, with a tentative D call TRBD2 (5 bases). Germline lookup yields CDR1 MDHEN and CDR2 SYDVKM. The V end lost 6 bases, the J end lost 4 bases, and 13 bases lay between the germline ends. The CDR3 is made up of 13 amino acids. CDR3 DNA sequence: TGTGCCAGCAGCTCCGGAGGAATGTACGAGCAGTACGTC. Protein sequence: CASSSGGMYEQYV.

CDR3 sequence reads: CAISESRFSRVEKLFF. For the CDR3, the DNA is TGTGCCATCAGTGAGTCGCGGTTCAGTCGGGTTGAAAAACTGTTTTTT. The chain links TRBV10-3 to TRBJ1-4; unclear D gene. Germline lookup yields CDR1 ENHRY and CDR2 SYGVKD. CDR3 length: 16 residues. Trimming cost V 0 bases and J 7 bases, with 15 bases left between them.

The chain employs TRBV18 and TRBJ2-1; D is possibly TRBD1 (5 bases). There are 15 residues in the CDR3. V was shortened by 6 bases and J by 4 bases, with 16 bases between the two germline ends. The germline gives CDR1 KGHSH, CDR2 LQKENI. CDR3 residues: CASSQGTQIYNEQFF. The CDR3 bases are TGTGCCAGCTCCCAGGGCACTCAGATATACAATGAGCAGTTCTTC.

This chain uses TRBV5-1 with TRBJ2-1, with D possibly being TRBD2 (6 bases). The CDR3 has 15 residues. CDR1 is SGHRS, CDR2 YFSETQ, per germline. Trimming left V 2 bases short and J 4 bases short, with 13 bases between. The CDR3 here is CASSFSAAGYNEQFF. The CDR3 nucleotides are TGCGCCAGCAGCTTTAGTGCTGCGGGATACAATGAGCAGTTCTTC.

The chain has TRBV2 and TRBJ1-3; D is undetermined. Germline loops: CDR1 SNHLY, CDR2 FYNNEI. CDR3 length equals 11 residues. Trimming cost V 8 bases and J 4 bases, with 6 bases left between them. CDR3 coding DNA: TGTGCCAGCGGGCCGGGAAACACCATATATTTT. This gives the protein CASGPGNTIYF.

This sequence joins TRBV5-1 and TRBJ2-7; D ambiguous. The CDR3 loop spans 15 amino acids. Trimming shortened V by 2 bases and J by 0 bases, and 12 bases separated the two germline ends. Germline CDR1 and CDR2: SGHRS and YFSETQ. The CDR3 bases are TGCGCCAGCAGCTTTGGGGTCTCGAGCTCCTACGAGCAGTACGTC. Its translation: CASSFGVSSSYEQYV.

This clone appeared once. The chain couples TRBV2 to TRBJ1-5, with D uncertain. CDR3 size: 14 residues. The germline CDR1 and CDR2 sequences are SNHLY and FYNNEI. Trimming left V 5 bases short and J 2 bases short, with 10 bases between. DNA for the CDR3: TGTGCCAGCAGTATTAGGGTTGGCAATCAGCCCCAGCATTTT. It specifies CASSIRVGNQPQHF. Using reference TRBV2 and TRBJ1-5 for the parts outside the CDR3, the full variable domain is EPEVTQTPSHQVTQMGQEVILRCVPISNHLYFYWYRQILGQKVEFLVSFYNNEISEKSEIFDDQFSVERPDGSNFTLKIRSTKLEDSAMYFCASSIRVGNQPQHFGDGTRLSIL.

The genes are TRBV15 and TRBJ1-1; 8 bases agree with TRBD1. There are 16 residues in the CDR3. V dropped 0 bases and J dropped 1; count of bases not matched to a gene: 4. Germline-derived CDR1 and CDR2 are LNHNV and YYDKDF (reference sequence). For the CDR3, the DNA is TGTGCCACCAGCAGAGATGTTGGACAGGGGAACACTGAAGCTTTCTTT. It codes for CATSRDVGQGNTEAFF.

The chain combines TRBV18 with TRBJ1-1, with D maybe TRBD1 (6 bases). The CDR3 is 17 residues long. Trimming cost V 0 bases and J 2 bases, with 16 bases left between them. The germline gives CDR1 KGHSH, CDR2 LQKENI. The CDR3 region is CASSPPTGPSPNTEAFF. The CDR3 DNA reads TGTGCCAGCTCACCACCGACAGGCCCTAGCCCTAACACTGAAGCTTTCTTT.

The chain recombines TRBV6-2 or TRBV6-3 with TRBJ1-3; D gene uncertain. Looked up from germline, CDR1 is MNHEY and CDR2 is SVGEGT. This CDR3 is built from 14 residues. Trimming stripped 6 bases from V and 2 bases from J, with 11 bases between. CDR3: CASSGGFAGNTIYF. Written as DNA, the CDR3 is TGTGCCAGCAGCGGAGGGTTCGCTGGAAACACCATATATTTT.